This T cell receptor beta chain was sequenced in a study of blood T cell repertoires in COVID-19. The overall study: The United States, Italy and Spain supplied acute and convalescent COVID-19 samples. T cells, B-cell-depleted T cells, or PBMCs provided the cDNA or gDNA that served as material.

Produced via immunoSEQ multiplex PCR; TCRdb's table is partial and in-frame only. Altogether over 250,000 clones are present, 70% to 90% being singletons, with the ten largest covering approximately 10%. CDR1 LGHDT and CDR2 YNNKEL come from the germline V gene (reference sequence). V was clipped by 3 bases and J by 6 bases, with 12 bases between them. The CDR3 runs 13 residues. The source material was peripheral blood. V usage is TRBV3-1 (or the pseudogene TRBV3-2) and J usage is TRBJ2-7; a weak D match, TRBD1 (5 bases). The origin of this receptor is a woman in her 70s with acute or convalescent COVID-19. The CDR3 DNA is TGTGCCAGCAGCCATGGGGCGACGGCCGAGCAGTACTTC. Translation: CASSHGATAEQYF.